This TCR beta chain appears in the sequencing data of a study of cytomegalovirus exposure and HLA in healthy donors. Study information: Of approximately 400 genotyped donors, 70% to 85% clustered with self-reported Caucasian donors.

In the PCR, 60 Vbeta and 13 Jbeta primers were used. Generated by immunoSEQ multiplex PCR, the TCRdb table keeps only in-frame clones and is missing some. The sample includes about 140,000 clones, around 73% of them seen just once. The junction had 12 bases not matched to a gene; V was cut back by 6 bases and J by 6 bases. This CDR3 is 15 amino acids long. Germline V gene data show CDR1 as SQVTM and CDR2 as ANQGSEA. The rearrangement links TRBV29-1 to TRBJ2-2; 8 positions match TRBD2. This sequence originates from a female donor in good health and CMV-seronegative. What was sequenced was PBMCs. The chain's CDR3 is CSVKEGRLAPGELFF. The CDR3 region has the DNA TGCAGCGTCAAAGAGGGGCGACTAGCGCCCGGGGAGCTGTTTTTT.